These 30 T cell receptor beta chains originate from one sample sequenced in a study of blood T cell repertoires in COVID-19. Method: immunoSEQ multiplex PCR; TCRdb's copy keeps in-frame clones and lacks some. The sample consists of 85,000 to 130,000 clones, approximately 92% of them appearing once. Material: peripheral blood. The receptors stem from a man aged 65-85 years with acute or convalescent COVID-19.

This rearrangement joins TRBV5-8 to TRBJ1-1; D unclear. Per the germline V gene, CDR1 is SGHTS and CDR2 is YDEGEE. The length of the CDR3 is 12 residues. Trimming shortened V by 0 bases and J by 7 bases, and 7 bases separated the two germline ends. Written as DNA, the CDR3 is TGTGCCAGCAGCTTGGCCGGGTATGAAGCTTTCTTT. It yields the protein CASSLAGYEAFF.

V is TRBV15 and J is TRBJ1-2; possibly TRBD1 for D (5 bases). Germline loops: CDR1 LNHNV, CDR2 YYDKDF (reference sequence). CDR3 length equals 15 residues. V lost 0 bases, J lost 4 bases, and 12 bases lay in between. The CDR3 sequence is CATSRDAGPLYGYTF. DNA for the CDR3: TGTGCCACCAGCAGAGATGCAGGGCCACTCTATGGCTACACCTTC.

The J gene is TRBJ1-6, the V gene TRBV3-1 (or the pseudogene TRBV3-2); 11 nucleotides line up with TRBD1. Germline CDR1 reads LGHDT; CDR2 reads YNNKEL (reference sequence). The CDR3 loop spans 15 amino acids. V was pared by 0 bases and J by 10 bases, with 2 bases of the junction left unmatched. The CDR3 reads CASSQDGTGGSPLHF. For the CDR3, the DNA is TGTGCCAGCAGCCAAGATGGGACAGGGGGATCACCCCTCCACTTT.

The rearrangement links TRBV11-1 to TRBJ2-1; 9 bases match TRBD2. The CDR3 is 13 residues long. In germline, CDR1 is SGHAT, CDR2 FQDESV (reference sequence). V lost 6 bases to trimming and J lost 10 bases; unmatched junction nucleotides: 7. DNA of the CDR3: TGTGCCAGCAGGAAAGCGGGGGGTTCGGAGCAGTTCTTC. This encodes CASRKAGGSEQFF.

V and J are TRBV5-4 and TRBJ2-3; weak D call: TRBD2 (6 bases). V lost 5 bases and J 6 bases, leaving 22 bases between the germline ends. The CDR3 consists of 16 residues. CDR1 SGHNT and CDR2 YYREEE come from the germline V gene (reference sequence). The CDR3 loop is CASRTGLTAPPDTQYF. Written as DNA, the CDR3 is TGTGCCAGCAGGACGGGACTTACGGCCCCCCCGGATACGCAGTATTTT.

This chain uses TRBV30 with TRBJ1-5; D is possibly TRBD1 (6 bases). The V end lost 0 bases, the J end lost 5 bases, and 11 bases lay between the germline ends. Germline CDR1 and CDR2: GTSNPN and SVGIG (reference sequence). This CDR3 region has 14 residues. The CDR3 spells CAWSVGGLYQPQHF. The CDR3 nucleotides read TGTGCCTGGAGTGTCGGGGGGCTGTATCAGCCCCAGCATTTT.

As to this clone: Other DNA sequences of this sample code for an identical CDR3. The chain uses TRBV6-5 and TRBJ2-2; a possible D gene is TRBD2 (6 bases). Germline V CDR1 and CDR2: MNHEY, SVGAGI. Trimming removed 6 bases from V and 2 bases from J, with 7 bases in between. The CDR3 sequence is 13 residues long. CDR3 DNA: TGTGCCAGCAGGGGGGGAAACACCGGGGAGCTGTTTTTT. This gives the protein CASRGGNTGELFF.

This clone was counted only a few times. V and J are TRBV6-5 and TRBJ2-3; 10 nucleotides line up with TRBD2. Germline loops: CDR1 MNHEY, CDR2 SVGAGI. J was trimmed by 3 bases and V by 6 bases; bases with no gene match: 0. The CDR3 sequence is 13 residues long. The CDR3 loop is CASRAGGTDTQYF. As DNA, the CDR3 is TGTGCCAGCAGAGCGGGGGGGACAGATACGCAGTATTTT.

This rearrangement joins TRBV7-9 to TRBJ2-2; TRBD2 might be the D (5 bases). Trimming removed 5 bases at V and 11 bases at J, with 15 bases between. The germline gives CDR1 SEHNR, CDR2 FQNEAQ (reference sequence). The CDR3 runs 13 residues. The CDR3 loop reads CASSLSPGNELFF. Written as DNA, the CDR3 is TGTGCCAGCAGCCTTTCTCCGGGGAACGAGCTGTTTTTT.

The rearrangement uses TRBV18 and TRBJ1-1; perhaps TRBD1 as D (5 bases). This CDR3 contains 13 residues. V was shortened by 5 bases and J by 1 base, with 8 bases between the two germline ends. Germline loops: CDR1 KGHSH, CDR2 LQKENI. The CDR3: CASSEGQNTEAFF. The DNA for the CDR3 is TGTGCCAGCTCAGAAGGACAGAACACTGAAGCTTTCTTT.

The chain recombines TRBV18 with TRBJ1-6, with 9 bases fitting TRBD1. V dropped 1 base and J dropped 0; count of bases not matched to a gene: 4. The CDR3 runs to 18 residues. CDR1 is KGHSH and CDR2 is LQKENI in the germline V gene. The CDR3 DNA follows: TGTGCCAGCTCACCACTCGACAGGGGGAGCTCCTATAATTCACCCCTCCACTTT. It translates to CASSPLDRGSSYNSPLHF.

As DNA, the CDR3 is TGTGCCAGCAGCTTATATGGGGGGCGCGGGGGTTACGAGCAGTACTTC. Its protein product is CASSLYGGRGGYEQYF. The chain is built from TRBV11-2 and TRBJ2-7; tentative D call: TRBD2 (7 bases). The ends were cut back, 2 bases at V and 4 bases at J, with 18 bases in the middle. The CDR3 consists of 16 residues. The germline V gene has CDR1 SGHAT and CDR2 FQNNGV.

V is TRBV7-9 and J is TRBJ1-6, with TRBD1 identical over 9 bases. The V segment lost 8 bases and the J segment 9 bases; nucleotides outside the gene matches: 14. Germline values: CDR1 SEHNR, CDR2 FQNEAQ (reference sequence). The CDR3 length is 16 residues. This chain's CDR3 is CASRSWAGQGGSPLHF. For the CDR3, the DNA is TGTGCCAGCCGCTCCTGGGCGGGACAGGGAGGTTCACCCCTCCACTTT.

This chain's CDR3 is CASSPVGRNTEAFF. The CDR3 nucleotides are TGTGCCAGCAGCCCCGTAGGGAGGAACACTGAAGCTTTCTTT. The chain combines TRBV6-2 or TRBV6-3 with TRBJ1-1; D call uncertain. CDR1 MNHEY and CDR2 SVGEGT come from the germline V gene. V was pared by 6 bases and J by 1 base, with 12 bases between. The CDR3 covers 14 residues.

V gene TRBV6-5 combines with J gene TRBJ2-2; TRBD1 might be the D (5 bases). The CDR3 length is 15 residues. Trimming removed 3 bases at V and 9 bases at J, with 17 bases between. Germline values: CDR1 MNHEY, CDR2 SVGAGI. CDR3 sequence reads: CASSYEQGLFRELFF. The CDR3, as DNA: TGTGCCAGCAGTTATGAGCAGGGCTTGTTCCGGGAGCTGTTTTTT.

The rearrangement links TRBV24-1 to TRBJ2-1; no definite D call. The V and J ends lost 4 bases and 3 bases respectively, with 9 bases between them. Germline V CDR1 and CDR2: KGHDR, SFDVKD. The CDR3 is 14 residues long. CDR3 nucleotides: TGTGCCACCAGTGAACCTCCTAGCTACAATGAGCAGTTCTTC. This gives the protein CATSEPPSYNEQFF.

This chain connects TRBV10-3 to TRBJ1-4; TRBD1 might be the D (6 bases). V was shortened by 0 bases and J by 9 bases, with 8 bases between the two germline ends. The CDR3 totals 13 residues. Looked up from germline, CDR1 is ENHRY and CDR2 is SYGVKD. The CDR3 sequence is CAISESGGQKLFF. CDR3 nucleotides: TGTGCCATCAGTGAGTCGGGGGGGCAAAAACTGTTTTTT.

The chain carries TRBV18 and TRBJ1-1; 11 positions match TRBD1. This CDR3 is built from 14 residues. Germline CDR1 is KGHSH and CDR2 is LQKENI. Germline trimming cut 3 bases from V and 6 bases from J; bases unmatched to any gene: 3. CDR3 in amino acids: CASSPPDRGPEAFF. CDR3 nucleotide sequence: TGTGCCAGCTCACCCCCGGACAGGGGGCCTGAAGCTTTCTTT.

This chain's CDR3 is CASSSQDTGSVSYNEQFF. As DNA, the CDR3 is TGTGCCAGCAGCTCCCAGGATACAGGGTCCGTCTCCTACAATGAGCAGTTCTTC. V usage is TRBV7-9 and J usage is TRBJ2-1; tentative D call: TRBD1 (6 bases). The CDR3 is 18 amino acids. Germline lookup yields CDR1 SEHNR and CDR2 FQNEAQ (reference sequence). Trimming took 4 bases from V and 0 from J, leaving 19 bases between them.

The rearrangement joins TRBV5-6 to TRBJ2-7, with D hard to call. The CDR3 is made up of 14 amino acids. Germline V lookup: CDR1 SGHDT, CDR2 YYEEEE. The germline V and J ends were trimmed by 2 bases and 1 base, with 10 bases remaining between them. DNA of the CDR3: TGTGCCAGCAGCTTTACGCAGGAATCCTACGAGCAGTACTTC. Its protein product is CASSFTQESYEQYF.

The chain is built from TRBV13 and TRBJ2-7, with TRBD1 matching over 8 bases. The J segment lost 3 bases and the V segment lost 4 bases, leaving 5 bases of the junction unmatched. Germline lookup yields CDR1 PRHDT and CDR2 FYEKMQ (reference sequence). The CDR3 has 14 residues. CDR3 coding DNA: TGTGCCAGCAGCTACGGACAGGGCCGCTACGAGCAGTACTTC. It codes for CASSYGQGRYEQYF.

This clone occurred many times. The rearrangement joins TRBV27 to TRBJ1-1; D is possibly TRBD1 (5 bases). Per the germline V gene, CDR1 is MNHEY and CDR2 is SMNVEV (reference sequence). Deletions cut 10 bases from V and 4 bases from J, with 22 bases between. CDR3 size: 15 residues. The CDR3 DNA reads as TGTGCCACCCAGTTAAATCAGGGATTGCGCACTGAAGCTTTCTTT. Translated: CATQLNQGLRTEAFF.

This clone has a handful of counts. The gene calls are TRBV28 and TRBJ2-3; 13 bases align to TRBD2. Per the germline V gene, CDR1 is MDHEN and CDR2 is SYDVKM. V dropped 5 bases and J dropped 7; count of bases not matched to a gene: 6. The CDR3 loop spans 15 amino acids. The CDR3 DNA reads TGTGCCAGCAGTCACCGGGGACTAGCGGGGAATACGCAGTATTTT. Its translation: CASSHRGLAGNTQYF.

V usage is TRBV27 and J usage is TRBJ1-4, with TRBD1 identical over 7 bases. Trimming cost V 6 bases and J 6 bases; bases outside gene matches: 10. This CDR3 region has 15 residues. In germline, CDR1 is MNHEY, CDR2 SMNVEV (reference sequence). CDR3 residues: CASRKLFTGDEKLFF. Written as DNA, the CDR3 is TGTGCCAGCAGGAAATTGTTTACAGGGGATGAAAAACTGTTTTTT.

J is TRBJ1-4 and V is TRBV11-3, with 7 bases fitting TRBD1. Germline-derived CDR1 and CDR2 are SGHNT and YENEEA. Trimming took 5 bases from V and 7 from J; bases not matched to a gene: 7. The CDR3 is 14 residues long. CDR3 loop: CASSKRQGGEKLFF. CDR3 nucleotides: TGTGCCAGCAGCAAGCGACAGGGTGGTGAAAAACTGTTTTTT. The full variable domain, its missing parts supplied by reference TRBV11-3 and TRBJ1-4, is EAGVVQSPRYKIIEKKQPVAFWCNPISGHNTLYWYLQNLGQGPELLIRYENEEAVDDSQLPKDRFSAERLKGVDSTLKIQPAELGDSAVYLCASSKRQGGEKLFFGSGTQLSVL.

The V gene is TRBV7-9, the J gene TRBJ1-1; a weak D match, TRBD1 (6 bases). Between the trimmed V and J ends, which lost 5 bases and 10 bases, there was a span of 23 bases. The germline gives CDR1 SEHNR, CDR2 FQNEAQ (reference sequence). The CDR3 spans 15 residues. CDR3 loop: CASSLPGDTQWVAFF. The CDR3 region has the DNA TGTGCCAGCAGCCTGCCCGGGGACACTCAATGGGTAGCTTTCTTT.

The V and J genes are TRBV19 and TRBJ1-5; D call uncertain. Germline loops: CDR1 LNHDA, CDR2 SQIVND (reference sequence). This CDR3 has 15 amino acids. V lost 10 bases to trimming and J lost 0 bases, with 16 bases between them. CDR3 sequence: CATDAGRDSNQPQHF. Here the CDR3 DNA reads TGTGCCACTGACGCCGGACGGGATAGCAATCAGCCCCAGCATTTT.

This clone showed up just once. V is TRBV27 and J is TRBJ1-2; 7 bases fit TRBD1. Germline CDR1 reads MNHEY; CDR2 reads SMNVEV (reference sequence). Trimming removed 4 bases from V and 0 bases from J; junction bases left unmatched: 2. This CDR3 region has 14 residues. CDR3 nucleotide sequence: TGTGCCAGCAGTTACAGGGGAGCTAACTATGGCTACACCTTC. This codes for CASSYRGANYGYTF.

This chain uses TRBV24-1 with TRBJ2-7; 9 bases map to TRBD1. The CDR3 loop spans 24 amino acids. V trimming: 3 bases; J trimming: 3 bases; junction bases outside the gene matches: 32. Germline V gene sequence: CDR1 KGHDR, CDR2 SFDVKD. The CDR3 loop reads CATSDTPGQGLLPSSGPLIYEQYF. DNA for the CDR3: TGTGCCACCAGTGATACCCCGGGACAGGGCCTCCTCCCATCTTCTGGCCCCTTAATCTACGAGCAGTACTTC.

This chain joins TRBV4-1 and TRBJ1-2; TRBD1 is a possible D gene (5 bases). Germline loops: CDR1 MGHRA, CDR2 YSYEKL. V was clipped by 1 base and J by 5 bases, with 11 bases between them. The CDR3 extends over 14 amino acids. The CDR3 DNA sequence: TGCGCCAGCAGCCAAGTGTTGGGGCCTTATGGCTACACCTTC. Its translation is CASSQVLGPYGYTF.